The present entry profiles one TCR beta chain with its context. The target antigen is unknown. The data originate from a study of cytomegalovirus exposure and HLA in healthy donors. PCR was performed using 60 Vbeta and 13 Jbeta primers. TCRdb's copy holds only in-frame clones and misses some; the assay was immunoSEQ multiplex PCR. This repertoire shows about 160,000 clones, 65% to 90% found once; its top ten account for about 10%. The junction had 4 bases not matched to a gene; V was cut back by 7 bases and J by 3 bases. Germline CDR1 LNHDA, CDR2 SQIVND (reference sequence). This CDR3 comprises 15 residues. Overall study findings and caveats: Accurate HLA-A and HLA-B prediction from TCR beta sequences was reported for most subjects.

This chain joins TRBV19 and TRBJ2-1; the match to TRBD2 covers 12 bases. The sample taken for sequencing was PBMCs. This sequence was found in a man in his fifties in good health and CMV-seropositive. The CDR3 protein is CASTTTSGSYNEQFF. CDR3 coding DNA: TGTGCCAGTACCACGACTAGCGGGAGCTACAATGAGCAGTTCTTC.